The sequence of this TCR beta chain was determined in a study of T cells expressing NK-cell markers. General study results and limits: Whether expanded NKG2C+ T cell clones recognized HCMV stayed uncertain.

This CDR3 is 15 amino acids long. Scientists made TCR beta cDNA using 5'RACE template switching with UMIs. TCRdb re-analyzed the 5' RACE reads; it lists each CDR3 protein once, without DNA. Its table records 200,000 to 300,000 distinct CDR3 sequences. For this clonotype: Its cognate antigen is unknown.

Sequencing was carried out using blood T cells: a sorted CD56 or NKG2C T cell subset, CD4+ or CD8+ T cells, or bulk PBMC T cells (not recorded which). The source is a man younger than 35 in good health. This sequence joins TRBV12-3 or TRBV12-4 and TRBJ1-1; there is no DNA to check the TCRdb D call of TRBD1. CDR3 sequence: CASSFAGGVNTEAFF.